Detailed here is one TCR beta chain. The CDR3 runs to 15 residues. V lost 3 bases to trimming and J lost 8 bases; unmatched junction nucleotides: 10. Looked up from germline, CDR1 is KGHSH and CDR2 is LQKENI. This sample is drawn from a study of blood T cell repertoires in COVID-19. The wider study: Nucleic acid was either cDNA or gDNA, and it came from T cells, B-cell-depleted T cells, or PBMCs.

Sequenced by immunoSEQ multiplex PCR; TCRdb stores in-frame clones only, minus some. Of roughly 200,000 clones in the sample, 75% to 90% were seen once. Sequenced sample: PBMCs or T cells enriched from blood (not recorded which). The V call is TRBV18, the J call TRBJ1-3, with TRBD1 matching over 7 bases. The receptor was isolated from a man in his forties who had recovered from COVID-19. CDR3 region: CASSPPTGKTDTIYF. In DNA form, the CDR3 reads TGTGCCAGCTCACCTCCGACAGGGAAGACGGACACCATATATTTT.